The 11 T cell receptor beta chains presented below share a single source sample, sequenced in a study of cytomegalovirus exposure and HLA in healthy donors. 60 Vbeta and 13 Jbeta primers were used in PCR. TCRdb's table, derived via immunoSEQ multiplex PCR, lists solely in-frame clones and lacks some. The table lists 180,000 or so clones, around 77% of them singletons. The sequenced material came from PBMCs. The source is a woman aged 30 to 39 in good health and CMV-seronegative.

This clone was seen just once. The chain couples TRBV18 to TRBJ1-2; 8 nucleotides agree with TRBD1. V shed 4 bases, J shed 8 bases, and the junction held 6 bases outside the gene matches. The CDR3 spans 13 residues. The V gene's germline CDR1 is KGHSH and CDR2 LQKENI. In nucleotides, the CDR3 is TGTGCCAGCTCACTGGACAGGGTAAAAGGCTACACCTTC. Residues: CASSLDRVKGYTF.

This clone was recorded once. The chain links TRBV2 to TRBJ1-2; D remains ambiguous. The ends were cut back, 5 bases at V and 2 bases at J, with 15 bases in the middle. Per the germline V gene, CDR1 is SNHLY and CDR2 is FYNNEI. The CDR3 is 15 residues long. The CDR3 bases are TGTGCCAGCAGTATTGAGGCAGCGTCCAACTATGGCTACACCTTC. Translated: CASSIEAASNYGYTF.

The chain uses TRBV6-5 and TRBJ1-1; TRBD1 matches at 7 bases. V was pared by 2 bases and J by 0 bases, with 6 bases of the junction left unmatched. The germline CDR1 and CDR2 sequences are MNHEY and SVGAGI. The CDR3 is 16 residues long. CDR3 residues: CASSYDRVSMNTEAFF. Written as DNA, the CDR3 is TGTGCCAGCAGTTACGACAGGGTCTCCATGAACACTGAAGCTTTCTTT.

The rearrangement joins TRBV7-9 to TRBJ2-2, with D possibly matching TRBD1 (6 bases). V was clipped by 0 bases and J by 2 bases, with 13 bases between them. The CDR3 has 17 amino acids. CDR1 is SEHNR, CDR2 FQNEAQ, per germline (reference sequence). The CDR3 DNA reads as TGTGCCAGCAGCTTAGCGAGGACAGTACTTAACACCGGGGAGCTGTTTTTT. Translation gives CASSLARTVLNTGELFF.

This rearrangement joins TRBV19 to TRBJ1-5; 8 bases are shared with TRBD1. The CDR3 runs 18 residues. V dropped 1 base and J dropped 4; count of bases not matched to a gene: 12. The germline gives CDR1 LNHDA, CDR2 SQIVND (reference sequence). The CDR3 coding sequence is TGTGCCAGTAGTATAGCGGTTCCGGGCAGGGGGCCAAATCAGCCCCAGCATTTT. Its protein is CASSIAVPGRGPNQPQHF.

This chain links TRBV5-4 with TRBJ2-2; TRBD2 matches 7 bases. The CDR3 covers 17 residues. Per germline, CDR1 SGHNT and CDR2 YYREEE (reference sequence). Losses at the gene ends were 0 bases for V and 3 bases for J; bases not matched to a gene: 8. For the CDR3, the DNA is TGTGCCAGCAGCTTGGGGATTGGGGGGGTTCACACCGGGGAGCTGTTTTTT. As protein: CASSLGIGGVHTGELFF. The full variable domain, in which reference TRBV5-4 and TRBJ2-2 provide the parts outside the CDR3, is ETGVTQSPTHLIKTRGQQVTLRCSSQSGHNTVSWYQQALGQGPQFIFQYYREEENGRGNFPPRFSGLQFPNYSSELNVNALELDDSALYLCASSLGIGGVHTGELFFGEGSRLTVL.

The V call is TRBV5-4, the J call TRBJ1-2; 8 bases align to TRBD1. The germline V gene has CDR1 SGHNT and CDR2 YYREEE (reference sequence). The V segment lost 3 bases and the J segment 5 bases; nucleotides outside the gene matches: 12. CDR3 length equals 16 residues. CDR3 bases: TGTGCCAGCAGCTGGGGTCCCGGGACAGGAAAGTATGGCTACACCTTC. The encoded protein is CASSWGPGTGKYGYTF. Using reference TRBV5-4 and TRBJ1-2 for the parts outside the CDR3, the full variable domain is ETGVTQSPTHLIKTRGQQVTLRCSSQSGHNTVSWYQQALGQGPQFIFQYYREEENGRGNFPPRFSGLQFPNYSSELNVNALELDDSALYLCASSWGPGTGKYGYTFGSGTRLTVV.

This sequence joins TRBV30 and TRBJ1-1; D is uncertain. Trimming removed 1 base from V and 11 bases from J, with 11 bases in between. Germline V gene lookup returns CDR1 GTSNPN and CDR2 SVGIG (reference sequence). The CDR3 consists of 11 residues. The CDR3 nucleotides are TGTGCCTGGAGTGGCGGTCCCGTGGCTTTCTTT. Its protein product is CAWSGGPVAFF.

The J gene is TRBJ1-2, the V gene TRBV9; maybe TRBD1 (6 bases). The CDR3 length is 15 residues. V dropped 1 base and J dropped 3 bases, with 13 bases sitting between them. Germline V gene sequence: CDR1 SGDLS, CDR2 YYNGEE. Written as DNA, the CDR3 is TGTGCCAGCAGCGTAAATAACAGGGTGGACTATGGCTACACCTTC. Protein product: CASSVNNRVDYGYTF.

The rearrangement uses TRBV9 and TRBJ1-5; 8 nucleotides line up with TRBD1. The J segment lost 4 bases and the V segment lost 4 bases, leaving 7 bases of the junction unmatched. The germline CDR1 and CDR2 sequences are SGDLS and YYNGEE. The CDR3 totals 15 residues. CDR3 in amino acids: CASSLDRAYNQPQHF. The CDR3 DNA sequence: TGTGCCAGCAGCCTGGACAGGGCTTATAATCAGCCCCAGCATTTT.

The J gene is TRBJ1-2, the V gene TRBV5-8, with 12 bases lining up with TRBD1. Germline CDR1 and CDR2: SGHTS and YDEGEE. The CDR3 runs 19 residues. Trimming took 3 bases from V and 3 from J; bases not matched to a gene: 15. CDR3 loop: CASSYFKGTGGVQYYGYTF. The DNA of the CDR3 is TGTGCCAGCAGCTATTTTAAGGGGACAGGGGGCGTCCAGTACTATGGCTACACCTTC.